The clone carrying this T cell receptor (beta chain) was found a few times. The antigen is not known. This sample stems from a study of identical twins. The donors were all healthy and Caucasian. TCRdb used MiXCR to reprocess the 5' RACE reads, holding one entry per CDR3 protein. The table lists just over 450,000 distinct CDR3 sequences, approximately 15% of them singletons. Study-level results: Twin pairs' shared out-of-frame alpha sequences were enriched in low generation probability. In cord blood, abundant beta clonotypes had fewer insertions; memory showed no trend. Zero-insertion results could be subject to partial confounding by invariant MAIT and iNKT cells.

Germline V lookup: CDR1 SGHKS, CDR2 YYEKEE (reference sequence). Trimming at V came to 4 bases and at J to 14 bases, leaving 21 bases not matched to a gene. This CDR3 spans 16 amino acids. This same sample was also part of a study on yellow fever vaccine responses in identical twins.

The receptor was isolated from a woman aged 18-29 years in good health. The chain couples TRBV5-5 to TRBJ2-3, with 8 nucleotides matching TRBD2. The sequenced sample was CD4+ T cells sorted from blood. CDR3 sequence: CASSPGRMREAGGVYF. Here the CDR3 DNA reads TGTGCCAGCAGCCCCGGGCGGATGCGGGAGGCCGGGGGAGTGTATTTT.